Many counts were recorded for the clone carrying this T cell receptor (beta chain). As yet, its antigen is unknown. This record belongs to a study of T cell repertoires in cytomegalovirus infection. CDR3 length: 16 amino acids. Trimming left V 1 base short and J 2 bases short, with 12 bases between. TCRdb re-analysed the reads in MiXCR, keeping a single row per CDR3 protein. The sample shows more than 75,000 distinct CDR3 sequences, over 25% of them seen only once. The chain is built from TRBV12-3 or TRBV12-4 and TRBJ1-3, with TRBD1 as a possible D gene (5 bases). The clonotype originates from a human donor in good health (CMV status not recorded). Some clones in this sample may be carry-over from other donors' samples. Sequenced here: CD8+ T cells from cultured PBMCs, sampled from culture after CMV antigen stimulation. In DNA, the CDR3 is TGTGCCAGCAGTTTAGGGCCAGGGTATACTGGAAACACCATATATTTT. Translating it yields CASSLGPGYTGNTIYF.